This record covers a single TCR beta chain. Germline values: CDR1 SGHKS, CDR2 YYEKEE (reference sequence). The CDR3 runs 13 residues. V was pared by 2 bases and J by 4 bases, with 7 bases between. The sample belongs to a study of early T cells in non-severe SARS-CoV-2 infection. From the 5' RACE reads, TCRdb called clonotypes with MiXCR, one entry per CDR3 protein. Of about 52,000 distinct CDR3 sequences detected, 7% to 10% appear once; the ten largest clones hold roughly 4.2%. The chain uses TRBV5-5 and TRBJ1-5, with D hard to call. This TCR derives from an adult who was a healthcare worker with PCR-confirmed SARS-CoV-2 infection or an uninfected control (not recorded which). Sequencing was done on a sample of whole blood. CDR3 loop: CASSLIPNQPQHF. CDR3 nucleotides: TGTGCCAGCAGCTTAATCCCGAATCAGCCCCAGCATTTT. The variable domain in full, completed from reference TRBV5-5 and TRBJ1-5, reads DAGVTQSPTHLIKTRGQQVTLRCSPISGHKSVSWYQQVLGQGPQFIFQYYEKEERGRGNFPDRFSARQFPNYSSELNVNALLLGDSALYLCASSLIPNQPQHFGDGTRLSIL.